This T cell receptor beta chain was recovered during a study of cytomegalovirus exposure and HLA in healthy donors. This clone was counted once. The antigen remains undetermined. General observations from the study: Later analysis showed most CMV-associated TCR beta chains appearing HLA-restricted. Through in vitro validation, three CMV-associated chains were shown to be specific for CMV antigens. Exclusion applied to some V segments, including TRBV6-2 and TRBV6-3, as they were indistinguishable.

This PCR relied on a set of 60 Vbeta primers and 13 Jbeta primers. Method: immunoSEQ multiplex PCR; TCRdb's copy keeps in-frame clones and lacks some. This table has under 150,000 clones, over 60% appearing once. Germline lookup yields CDR1 SGHNT and CDR2 YYREEE (reference sequence). V lost 4 bases to trimming and J lost 7 bases; unmatched junction nucleotides: 11. This CDR3 comprises 14 residues. This sequence originates from a human donor in good health. What was sequenced was PBMCs. V usage is TRBV5-4 and J usage is TRBJ2-7, with 7 bases lining up with TRBD1. CDR3 amino acids: CASSLPTGLGEQYF. The CDR3 DNA reads TGTGCCAGCAGCCTACCGACAGGGCTGGGGGAGCAGTACTTC. Using reference TRBV5-4 and TRBJ2-7 for the parts outside the CDR3, the full variable domain is ETGVTQSPTHLIKTRGQQVTLRCSSQSGHNTVSWYQQALGQGPQFIFQYYREEENGRGNFPPRFSGLQFPNYSSELNVNALELDDSALYLCASSLPTGLGEQYFGPGTRLTVT.